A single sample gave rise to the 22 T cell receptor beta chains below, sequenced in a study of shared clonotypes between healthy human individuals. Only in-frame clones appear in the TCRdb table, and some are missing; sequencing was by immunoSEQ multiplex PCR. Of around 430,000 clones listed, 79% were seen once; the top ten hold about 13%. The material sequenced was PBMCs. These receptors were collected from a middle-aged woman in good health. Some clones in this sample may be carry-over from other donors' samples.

The CDR3 protein is CASSAKWDAEKLFF. DNA for the CDR3: TGTGCCAGCAGTGCCAAATGGGATGCGGAAAAACTGTTTTTT. The chain combines TRBV6-1 with TRBJ1-4; D is unclear. The germline V and J ends were trimmed by 4 bases and 8 bases, with 14 bases remaining between them. The germline gives CDR1 MNHNS, CDR2 SASEGT. The CDR3 sequence is 14 residues long.

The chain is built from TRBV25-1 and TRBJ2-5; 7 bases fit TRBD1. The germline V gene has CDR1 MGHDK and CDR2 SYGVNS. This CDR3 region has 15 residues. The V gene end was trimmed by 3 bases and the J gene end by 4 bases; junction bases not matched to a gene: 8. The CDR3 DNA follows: TGTGCCAGCAGTGACGCTACAGGGGCCTCAGAGACCCAGTACTTC. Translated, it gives CASSDATGASETQYF.

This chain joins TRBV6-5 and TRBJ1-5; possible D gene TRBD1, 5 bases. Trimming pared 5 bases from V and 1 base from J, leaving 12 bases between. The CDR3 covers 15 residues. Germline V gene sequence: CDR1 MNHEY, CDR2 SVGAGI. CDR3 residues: CASSRQGLSNQPQHF. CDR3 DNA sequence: TGTGCCAGCAGTCGCCAGGGTCTGAGCAATCAGCCCCAGCATTTT.

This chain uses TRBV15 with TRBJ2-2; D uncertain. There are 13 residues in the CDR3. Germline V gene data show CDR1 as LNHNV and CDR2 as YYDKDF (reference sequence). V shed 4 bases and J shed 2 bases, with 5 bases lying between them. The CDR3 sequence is CATSKTNTGELFF. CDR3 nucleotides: TGTGCCACCAGCAAGACTAACACCGGGGAGCTGTTTTTT.

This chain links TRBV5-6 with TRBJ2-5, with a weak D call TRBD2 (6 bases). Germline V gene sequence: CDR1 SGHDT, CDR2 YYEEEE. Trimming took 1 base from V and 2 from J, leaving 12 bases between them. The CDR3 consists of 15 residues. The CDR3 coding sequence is TGTGCCAGCAGCTTGTGGACTACAACACAAGAGACCCAGTACTTC. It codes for CASSLWTTTQETQYF.

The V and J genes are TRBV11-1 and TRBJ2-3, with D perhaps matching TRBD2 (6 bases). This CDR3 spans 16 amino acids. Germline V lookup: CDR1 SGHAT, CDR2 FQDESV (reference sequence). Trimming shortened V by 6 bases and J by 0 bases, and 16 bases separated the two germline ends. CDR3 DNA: TGTGCCAGCAGTCGGCCGGGACTTGTTAGCACAGATACGCAGTATTTT. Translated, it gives CASSRPGLVSTDTQYF.

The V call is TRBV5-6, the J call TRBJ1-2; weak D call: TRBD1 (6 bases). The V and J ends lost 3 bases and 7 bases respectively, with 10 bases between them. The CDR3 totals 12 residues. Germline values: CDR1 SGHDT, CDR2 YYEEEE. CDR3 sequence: CASSSGVTGYTF. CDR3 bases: TGTGCCAGCAGCTCAGGGGTGACTGGCTACACCTTC.

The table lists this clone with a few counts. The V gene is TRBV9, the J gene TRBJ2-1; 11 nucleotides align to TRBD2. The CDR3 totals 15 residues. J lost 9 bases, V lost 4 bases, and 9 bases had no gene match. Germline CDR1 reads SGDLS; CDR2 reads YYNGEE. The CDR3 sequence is CASSPVSGRGGEQFF. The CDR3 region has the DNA TGTGCCAGCAGCCCAGTTAGCGGGAGGGGGGGTGAGCAGTTCTTC. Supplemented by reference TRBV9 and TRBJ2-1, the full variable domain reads DSGVTQTPKHLITATGQRVTLRCSPRSGDLSVYWYQQSLDQGLQFLIQYYNGEERAKGNILERFSAQQFPDLHSELNLSSLELGDSALYFCASSPVSGRGGEQFFGPGTRLTVL.

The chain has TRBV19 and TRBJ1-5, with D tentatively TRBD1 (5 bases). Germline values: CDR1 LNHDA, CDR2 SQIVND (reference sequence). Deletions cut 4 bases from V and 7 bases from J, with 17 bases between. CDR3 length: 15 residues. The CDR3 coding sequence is TGTGCCAGTAGTAATGCCCCTGTGGGGGGGCAGCCCCAGCATTTT. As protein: CASSNAPVGGQPQHF.

The CDR3 protein is CASSPNRLAGVTDTQYF. The CDR3 nucleotides read TGTGCCAGCAGCCCCAACCGACTAGCGGGAGTAACAGATACGCAGTATTTT. The V and J genes are TRBV9 and TRBJ2-3; 12 positions agree with TRBD2. The V gene end was trimmed by 4 bases and the J gene end by 3 bases; junction bases not matched to a gene: 9. In germline, CDR1 is SGDLS, CDR2 YYNGEE. CDR3 length equals 17 residues.

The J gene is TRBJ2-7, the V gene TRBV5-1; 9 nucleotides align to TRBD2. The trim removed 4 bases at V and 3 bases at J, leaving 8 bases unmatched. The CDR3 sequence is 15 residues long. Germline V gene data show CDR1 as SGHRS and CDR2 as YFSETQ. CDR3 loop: CASSPGASGVYEQYF. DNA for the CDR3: TGCGCCAGCAGCCCCGGCGCTAGCGGGGTCTACGAGCAGTACTTC.

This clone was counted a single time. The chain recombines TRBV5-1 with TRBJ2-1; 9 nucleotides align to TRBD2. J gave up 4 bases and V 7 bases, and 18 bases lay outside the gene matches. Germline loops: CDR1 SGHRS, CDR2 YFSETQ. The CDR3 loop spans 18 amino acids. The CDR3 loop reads CASFPRQDWLAGYNEQFF. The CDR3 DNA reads TGCGCCAGCTTCCCGAGACAGGATTGGCTAGCGGGATACAATGAGCAGTTCTTC.

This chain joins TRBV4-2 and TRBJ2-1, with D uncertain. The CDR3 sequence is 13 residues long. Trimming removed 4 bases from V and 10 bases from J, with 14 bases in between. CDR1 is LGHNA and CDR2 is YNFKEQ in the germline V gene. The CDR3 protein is CASSRELKMEQFF. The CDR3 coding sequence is TGTGCCAGCAGCCGAGAATTAAAAATGGAGCAGTTCTTC.

The CDR3 here is CASSFVGTDTQYF. CDR3 coding DNA: TGTGCCAGCAGCTTCGTGGGCACAGATACGCAGTATTTT. This chain uses TRBV7-3 with TRBJ2-3; no firm D call. V lost 3 bases to trimming and J lost 1 base, with 5 bases between them. The length of the CDR3 is 13 residues. The germline CDR1 and CDR2 sequences are SGHTA and FQGTGA. The whole variable domain, remainder taken from reference TRBV7-3 and TRBJ2-3, is GAGVSQTPSNKVTEKGKYVELRCDPISGHTALYWYRQSLGQGPEFLIYFQGTGAADDSGLPNDRFFAVRPEGSVSTLKIQRTERGDSAVYLCASSFVGTDTQYFGPGTRLTVL.

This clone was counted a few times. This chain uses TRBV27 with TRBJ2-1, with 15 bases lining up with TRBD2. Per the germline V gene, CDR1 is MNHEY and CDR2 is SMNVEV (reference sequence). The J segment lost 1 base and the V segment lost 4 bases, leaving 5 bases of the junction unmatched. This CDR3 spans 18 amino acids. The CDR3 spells CASSWTSGRAESYNEQFF. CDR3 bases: TGTGCCAGCAGTTGGACTAGCGGGAGGGCAGAATCCTACAATGAGCAGTTCTTC.

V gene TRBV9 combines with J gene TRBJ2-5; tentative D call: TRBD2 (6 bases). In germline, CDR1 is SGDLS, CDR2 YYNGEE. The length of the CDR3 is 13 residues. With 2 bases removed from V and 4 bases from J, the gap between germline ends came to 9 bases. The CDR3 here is CASSVDYRETQYF. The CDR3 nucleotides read TGTGCCAGCAGCGTGGACTATAGAGAGACCCAGTACTTC. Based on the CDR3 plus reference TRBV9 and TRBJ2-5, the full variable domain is DSGVTQTPKHLITATGQRVTLRCSPRSGDLSVYWYQQSLDQGLQFLIQYYNGEERAKGNILERFSAQQFPDLHSELNLSSLELGDSALYFCASSVDYRETQYFGPGTRLLVL.

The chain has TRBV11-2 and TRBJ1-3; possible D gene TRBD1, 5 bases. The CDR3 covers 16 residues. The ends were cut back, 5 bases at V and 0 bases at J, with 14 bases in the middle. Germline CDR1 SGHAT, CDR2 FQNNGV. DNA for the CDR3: TGTGCCAGCAGCCTCCAGGGAAGTCACTCTGGAAACACCATATATTTT. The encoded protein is CASSLQGSHSGNTIYF.

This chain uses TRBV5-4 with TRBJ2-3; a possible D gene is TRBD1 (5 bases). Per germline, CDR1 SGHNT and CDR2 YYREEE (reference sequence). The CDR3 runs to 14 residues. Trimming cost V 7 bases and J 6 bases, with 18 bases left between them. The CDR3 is CASGSGLRMDTQYF. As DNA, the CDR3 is TGTGCCAGCGGTTCAGGGCTGCGCATGGATACGCAGTATTTT.

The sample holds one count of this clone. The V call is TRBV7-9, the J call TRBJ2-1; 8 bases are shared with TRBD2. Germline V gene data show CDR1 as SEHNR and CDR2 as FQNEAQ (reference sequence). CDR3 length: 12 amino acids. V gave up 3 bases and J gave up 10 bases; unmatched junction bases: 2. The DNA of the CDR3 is TGTGCCAGCAGCTTTTTAGCGGGGGAGCAGTTCTTC. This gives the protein CASSFLAGEQFF.

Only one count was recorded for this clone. The CDR3 sequence: CASSSLAGHSYNEQFF. CDR3 DNA sequence: TGTGCCAGCAGTTCCCTAGCGGGCCACTCCTACAATGAGCAGTTCTTC. This chain links TRBV6-6 with TRBJ2-1; 8 bases match TRBD2. CDR1 MNHNY and CDR2 SVGAGI come from the germline V gene (reference sequence). The V segment lost 4 bases and the J segment 0 bases; nucleotides outside the gene matches: 5. This CDR3 is built from 16 residues.

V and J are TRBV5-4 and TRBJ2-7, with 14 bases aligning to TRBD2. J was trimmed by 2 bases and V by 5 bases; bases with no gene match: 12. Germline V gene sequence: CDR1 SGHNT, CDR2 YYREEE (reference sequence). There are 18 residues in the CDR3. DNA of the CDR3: TGTGCCAGCAGTCACTTGACTAGCGGGAGGGCACGAACCTACGAGCAGTACTTC. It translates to CASSHLTSGRARTYEQYF.

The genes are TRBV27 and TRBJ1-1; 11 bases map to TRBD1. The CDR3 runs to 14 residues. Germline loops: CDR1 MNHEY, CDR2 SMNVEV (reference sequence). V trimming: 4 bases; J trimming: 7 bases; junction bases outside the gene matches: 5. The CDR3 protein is CASSSLGQGVEAFF. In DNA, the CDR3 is TGTGCCAGCAGTTCACTGGGACAGGGGGTTGAAGCTTTCTTT.